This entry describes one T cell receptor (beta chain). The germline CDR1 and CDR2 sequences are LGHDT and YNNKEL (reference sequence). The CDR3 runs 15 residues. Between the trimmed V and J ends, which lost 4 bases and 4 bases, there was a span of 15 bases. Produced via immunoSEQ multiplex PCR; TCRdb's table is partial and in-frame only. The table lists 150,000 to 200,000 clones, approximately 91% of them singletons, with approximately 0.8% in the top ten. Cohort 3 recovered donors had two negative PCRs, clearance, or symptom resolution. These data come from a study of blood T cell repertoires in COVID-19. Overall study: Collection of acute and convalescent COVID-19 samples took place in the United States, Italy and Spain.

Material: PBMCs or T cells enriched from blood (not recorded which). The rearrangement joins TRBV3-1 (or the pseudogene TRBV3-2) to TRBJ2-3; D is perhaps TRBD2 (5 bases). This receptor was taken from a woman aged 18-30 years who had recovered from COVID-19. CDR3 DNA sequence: TGTGCCAGCAGCCCCCCCGGACTGACGGCAGATACGCAGTATTTT. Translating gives CASSPPGLTADTQYF.